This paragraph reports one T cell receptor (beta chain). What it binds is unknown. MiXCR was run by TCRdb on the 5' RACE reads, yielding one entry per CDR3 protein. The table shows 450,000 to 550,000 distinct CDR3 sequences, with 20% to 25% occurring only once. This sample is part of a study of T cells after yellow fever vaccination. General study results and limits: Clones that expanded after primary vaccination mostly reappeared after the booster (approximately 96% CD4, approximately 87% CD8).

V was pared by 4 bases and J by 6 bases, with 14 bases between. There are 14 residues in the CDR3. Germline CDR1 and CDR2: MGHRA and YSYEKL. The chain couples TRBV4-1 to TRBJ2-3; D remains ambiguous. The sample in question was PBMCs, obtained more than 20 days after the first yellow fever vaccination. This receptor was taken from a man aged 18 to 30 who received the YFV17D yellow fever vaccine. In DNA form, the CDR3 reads TGCGCCAGCAGCCGCCGACTGAACTCTGATACGCAGTATTTT. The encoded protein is CASSRRLNSDTQYF.